What follows are 30 T cell receptor beta chains derived from one specimen sequenced in a study of T cells in localized non-small cell lung cancer. Sequencing used immunoSEQ multiplex PCR; TCRdb keeps in-frame clones, though not all of them. The sample holds approximately 70,000 clones, 86% seen once. The source was peripheral blood, collected before any cancer treatment. The receptors shown here come from a male donor older than 55 with stage III squamous cell lung carcinoma.

The chain's CDR3 is CASSPLRDGSSYEQYF. CDR3 DNA sequence: TGTGCCAGCAGCCCCCTCCGGGACGGCAGCTCCTACGAGCAGTACTTC. V gene TRBV7-9 combines with J gene TRBJ2-7, with D perhaps assigned TRBD1 or TRBD2 (5 bases each). Trimming removed 5 bases from V and 0 bases from J, with 17 bases in between. Germline V gene sequence: CDR1 SEHNR, CDR2 FQNEAQ (reference sequence). The CDR3 sequence is 16 residues long.

This chain joins TRBV21-1 and TRBJ1-5; the table's D call TRBD1 went unverified against the DNA. TRBV21-1 is marked as a pseudogene. The length of the CDR3 is 20 residues. The CDR3 nucleotides read TGTGCCAGCAGCAAACCAACTTGTTGGGACAGGTCAATCCGGGAGGAGGCCCAGCATTTT. It specifies CASSKPTCWDRSIREEAQHF.

The chain's CDR3 is CASSSLRGLTSNTEAFF. CDR3 DNA sequence: TGTGCCAGCAGCTCCCTTAGGGGGCTGACGTCGAACACTGAAGCTTTCTTT. The chain recombines TRBV5-4 with TRBJ1-1, with 7 bases that match TRBD1. The J segment lost 1 base and the V segment lost 3 bases, leaving 12 bases of the junction unmatched. The CDR3 totals 17 residues. Germline loops: CDR1 SGHNT, CDR2 YYREEE (reference sequence).

V and J are TRBV5-4 and TRBJ1-1, with 11 bases lining up with TRBD1. This CDR3 spans 17 amino acids. V gave up 5 bases and J gave up 0 bases; unmatched junction bases: 9. Per germline, CDR1 SGHNT and CDR2 YYREEE (reference sequence). The CDR3 DNA follows: TGTGCCAGCAGTCAGACCCGGGACAGGGGGATGAACACTGAAGCTTTCTTT. Its protein is CASSQTRDRGMNTEAFF.

This rearrangement joins TRBV5-5 to TRBJ1-1; perhaps TRBD1 as D (6 bases). With 0 bases removed from V and 0 bases from J, the gap between germline ends came to 12 bases. The CDR3 is 16 residues long. The germline CDR1 and CDR2 sequences are SGHKS and YYEKEE (reference sequence). For the CDR3, the DNA is TGTGCCAGCAGCTTGGTACAGGGTTTGGTGAACACTGAAGCTTTCTTT. Its protein product is CASSLVQGLVNTEAFF.

V is TRBV10-2 and J is TRBJ1-2; 9 positions agree with TRBD1. V gave up 4 bases and J gave up 7 bases; unmatched junction bases: 4. The CDR3 is 13 amino acids. Germline CDR1 is WSHSY and CDR2 is SAAADI. The chain's CDR3 is CASSVRDRAGYTF. DNA of the CDR3: TGCGCCAGCAGTGTCCGGGACAGGGCTGGCTACACCTTC.

The J gene is TRBJ2-2, the V gene TRBV7-8; the match to TRBD2 covers 14 bases. Germline assignment: CDR1 SGHVS and CDR2 FQNEAQ. This CDR3 has 16 residues. V was pared by 4 bases and J by 7 bases, with 5 bases of the junction left unmatched. For the CDR3, the DNA is TGTGCCAGCAGCTCGACTAGCGGGGGGGCCGGCGGGGAGCTGTTTTTT. It translates to CASSSTSGGAGGELFF.

V is TRBV18 and J is TRBJ2-3; D remains ambiguous. The V end lost 3 bases, the J end lost 0 bases, and 10 bases lay between the germline ends. The CDR3 loop spans 15 amino acids. The germline V gene encodes CDR1 KGHSH and CDR2 LQKENI. The CDR3 loop reads CASSPGMGSTDTQYF. The CDR3 DNA reads TGTGCCAGCTCACCCGGTATGGGGAGCACAGATACGCAGTATTTT.

CDR3 residues: CASSRDRANTGELFF. For the CDR3, the DNA is TGTGCCAGCAGCCGGGACAGAGCGAACACCGGGGAGCTGTTTTTT. V gene TRBV6-4 combines with J gene TRBJ2-2; 7 bases align to TRBD1. V shed 6 bases, J shed 0 bases, and the junction held 4 bases outside the gene matches. The CDR3 length is 15 residues. The V gene's germline CDR1 is MRHNA and CDR2 SNTAGT.

The CDR3: CASSEMGGYGEQFF. CDR3 in DNA: TGTGCCAGCAGTGAAATGGGAGGGTACGGTGAGCAGTTCTTC. The chain combines TRBV6-1 with TRBJ2-1; 7 bases align to TRBD2. V lost 2 bases to trimming and J lost 9 bases; unmatched junction nucleotides: 7. The CDR3 spans 14 residues. Germline V lookup: CDR1 MNHNS, CDR2 SASEGT.

The J gene is TRBJ1-1, the V gene TRBV28, with D possibly matching TRBD1 (6 bases). This CDR3 has 13 residues. Germline V gene data show CDR1 as MDHEN and CDR2 as SYDVKM. Trimming stripped 1 base from V and 4 bases from J, with 7 bases between. CDR3 amino acids: CASSLLGGTEAFF. The CDR3 nucleotides are TGTGCCAGCAGTTTATTAGGGGGCACTGAAGCTTTCTTT.

The genes are TRBV9 and TRBJ2-5; maybe TRBD2 (6 bases). The CDR3 extends over 15 amino acids. Germline V gene sequence: CDR1 SGDLS, CDR2 YYNGEE. Trimming removed 3 bases from V and 1 base from J, with 13 bases in between. The CDR3: CASSARTGVQETQYF. CDR3 in DNA: TGTGCCAGCAGCGCGCGGACGGGGGTCCAAGAGACCCAGTACTTC.

This chain connects TRBV15 to TRBJ1-5; weak D call: TRBD1 (5 bases). Trimming stripped 8 bases from V and 7 bases from J, with 18 bases between. The germline V gene encodes CDR1 LNHNV and CDR2 YYDKDF (reference sequence). There are 14 residues in the CDR3. CDR3 residues: CATGGPDRGQPQHF. The CDR3 DNA sequence: TGTGCCACCGGCGGTCCTGACAGAGGACAGCCCCAGCATTTT.

V usage is TRBV28 and J usage is TRBJ2-3; D remains unclear. V dropped 8 bases and J dropped 4 bases, with 13 bases sitting between them. The CDR3 runs 13 residues. Germline V gives CDR1 MDHEN, CDR2 SYDVKM. The CDR3 here is CASCLGFADTQYF. In nucleotides, the CDR3 is TGTGCCAGCTGCCTGGGCTTTGCAGATACGCAGTATTTT.

CDR3 in amino acids: CASSQDGTDTGELFF. In DNA form, the CDR3 reads TGCGCCAGCAGCCAAGATGGGACAGACACCGGGGAGCTGTTTTTT. The chain recombines TRBV4-1 with TRBJ2-2; the match to TRBD1 covers 7 bases. V shed 0 bases and J 3 bases; nucleotides not matched to a gene: 1. Looked up from germline, CDR1 is MGHRA and CDR2 is YSYEKL. The CDR3 consists of 15 residues.

V usage is TRBV19 and J usage is TRBJ2-3; a weak D match, TRBD1 (6 bases). CDR1 is LNHDA, CDR2 SQIVND, per germline (reference sequence). V lost 6 bases and J lost 0, with 19 bases in between. The CDR3 loop spans 17 amino acids. CDR3 region: CASSRGTGSSSTDTQYF. The CDR3, as DNA: TGTGCCAGTAGCAGGGGCACAGGGAGCTCGAGCACAGATACGCAGTATTTT.

The J gene is TRBJ2-7, the V gene TRBV10-1; TRBD1 matches 8 bases. The CDR3 runs 16 residues. CDR1 and CDR2 (germline): WNHNN, SYGVQD (reference sequence). V was clipped by 6 bases and J by 5 bases; unmatched bases: 15. CDR3 sequence reads: CASRQGRTGTFHEQYV. As DNA, the CDR3 is TGCGCCAGCAGGCAGGGGAGGACAGGGACGTTCCACGAGCAGTACGTC.

The chain couples TRBV18 to TRBJ1-5; no definite D call. The CDR3 consists of 13 residues. CDR1 and CDR2 from the germline V gene are KGHSH and LQKENI. V was clipped by 6 bases and J by 7 bases, with 13 bases between them. The CDR3 protein is CASSFEEEQPQHF. CDR3 coding DNA: TGTGCCAGCTCTTTTGAGGAGGAGCAGCCCCAGCATTTT.

The chain employs TRBV6-1 and TRBJ1-3; D gene uncertain. Germline V lookup: CDR1 MNHNS, CDR2 SASEGT. Trimming removed 4 bases at V and 1 base at J, with 2 bases between. This CDR3 region has 12 residues. For the CDR3, the DNA is TGTGCCAGCAGTGCGTCTGGAAACACCATATATTTT. The encoded protein is CASSASGNTIYF.

J is TRBJ2-5 and V is TRBV7-2; unclear D gene. V was shortened by 5 bases and J by 2 bases, with 9 bases between the two germline ends. Germline V gene lookup returns CDR1 SGHTA and CDR2 FQGNSA. The CDR3 runs to 13 residues. CDR3: CASSRPTQETQYF. In nucleotides, the CDR3 is TGTGCCAGCAGCCGACCTACACAAGAGACCCAGTACTTC.

This rearrangement joins TRBV14 to TRBJ1-1; TRBD1 agrees at 8 bases. V gave up 6 bases and J gave up 2 bases; unmatched junction bases: 5. The length of the CDR3 is 14 residues. Looked up from germline, CDR1 is SGHDN and CDR2 is FVKESK. The CDR3 sequence is CASRDTGGNTEAFF. In DNA, the CDR3 is TGTGCCAGCAGGGACACAGGGGGAAACACTGAAGCTTTCTTT.

The rearrangement links TRBV7-2 to TRBJ1-6, with a tentative D call TRBD1 (5 bases). Germline V gives CDR1 SGHTA, CDR2 FQGNSA. V gave up 0 bases and J gave up 7 bases, with 13 bases separating them. This CDR3 region has 16 residues. CDR3 residues: CASSLAGGGRNSPLHF. CDR3 nucleotide sequence: TGTGCCAGCAGCTTAGCGGGGGGTGGGCGCAATTCACCCCTCCACTTT.

The chain employs TRBV29-1 and TRBJ1-3, with D perhaps TRBD1 (5 bases). CDR1 and CDR2 (germline): SQVTM, ANQGSEA. The V and J ends lost 2 bases and 0 bases respectively, with 11 bases between them. This CDR3 has 15 amino acids. Here the CDR3 reads CSVELGVTSGNTIYF. The CDR3 DNA follows: TGCAGCGTTGAATTGGGGGTCACCTCTGGAAACACCATATATTTT. The full variable domain, completed using reference TRBV29-1 and TRBJ1-3, is SAVISQKPSRDICQRGTSLTIQCQVDSQVTMMFWYRQQPGQSLTLIATANQGSEATYESGFVIDKFPISRPNLTFSTLTVSNMSPEDSSIYLCSVELGVTSGNTIYFGEGSWLTVV.

The chain links TRBV5-4 to TRBJ2-5; D uncertain. Germline values: CDR1 SGHNT, CDR2 YYREEE (reference sequence). Trimming took off 4 bases at V and 4 bases at J, with 11 bases between the two ends. This CDR3 comprises 13 residues. The CDR3 loop is CASSPDLGETQYF. The DNA of the CDR3 is TGTGCCAGCAGCCCCGACTTGGGAGAGACCCAGTACTTC.

This chain links TRBV6-6 with TRBJ1-5; D remains unclear. The CDR3 extends over 16 amino acids. Trimming shortened V by 6 bases and J by 3 bases, and 18 bases separated the two germline ends. Germline CDR1 and CDR2: MNHNY and SVGAGI (reference sequence). The CDR3 DNA follows: TGTGCCAGCAGCCGGACGGGGAAGGAAGCCAATCAGCCCCAGCATTTT. This gives the protein CASSRTGKEANQPQHF.

The chain couples TRBV28 to TRBJ1-6; 7 nucleotides line up with TRBD1. Germline CDR1 reads MDHEN; CDR2 reads SYDVKM. The CDR3 runs to 14 residues. Trimming removed 2 bases from V and 8 bases from J; junction bases left unmatched: 3. DNA of the CDR3: TGTGCCAGCAGTTTACGGCAGGGGGATTCACCCCTCCACTTT. Translated, it gives CASSLRQGDSPLHF.

The V call is TRBV6-6, the J call TRBJ2-2; the D gene is possibly TRBD1 (5 bases). Trimming left V 5 bases short and J 7 bases short, with 14 bases between. Germline V gene data show CDR1 as MNHNY and CDR2 as SVGAGI (reference sequence). This CDR3 spans 14 amino acids. This chain's CDR3 is CASSPQGLGGELFF. For the CDR3, the DNA is TGTGCCAGCAGTCCCCAGGGTTTAGGCGGGGAGCTGTTTTTT.

Note on this clone: This CDR3 is also generated by other DNA sequences in the sample. This chain joins TRBV7-2 and TRBJ2-2, with D hard to call. CDR3 size: 16 residues. Germline-derived CDR1 and CDR2 are SGHTA and FQGNSA. V lost 4 bases and J lost 2, with 14 bases in between. The CDR3 DNA reads as TGTGCCAGCAGCTCCGGAACCCTCGTCAACACCGGGGAGCTGTTTTTT. Amino acids: CASSSGTLVNTGELFF.

This clone appeared once. The J gene is TRBJ2-3, the V gene TRBV7-2; D call uncertain. The CDR3 extends over 14 amino acids. CDR1 is SGHTA, CDR2 FQGNSA, per germline. Deletions cut 5 bases from V and 2 bases from J, with 11 bases between. CDR3 region: CASSPSRSTDTQYF. In DNA, the CDR3 is TGTGCCAGCAGCCCCTCCCGGTCCACAGATACGCAGTATTTT.

The rearrangement joins TRBV6-5 to TRBJ2-5; possibly TRBD1 for D (6 bases). V dropped 4 bases and J dropped 7 bases, with 16 bases sitting between them. CDR1 and CDR2 from the germline V gene are MNHEY and SVGAGI. The CDR3 spans 14 residues. The CDR3 nucleotides read TGTGCCAGCAGTTCAGGGGCTCTCAGGGGGACCCAGTACTTC. Amino acid sequence: CASSSGALRGTQYF.